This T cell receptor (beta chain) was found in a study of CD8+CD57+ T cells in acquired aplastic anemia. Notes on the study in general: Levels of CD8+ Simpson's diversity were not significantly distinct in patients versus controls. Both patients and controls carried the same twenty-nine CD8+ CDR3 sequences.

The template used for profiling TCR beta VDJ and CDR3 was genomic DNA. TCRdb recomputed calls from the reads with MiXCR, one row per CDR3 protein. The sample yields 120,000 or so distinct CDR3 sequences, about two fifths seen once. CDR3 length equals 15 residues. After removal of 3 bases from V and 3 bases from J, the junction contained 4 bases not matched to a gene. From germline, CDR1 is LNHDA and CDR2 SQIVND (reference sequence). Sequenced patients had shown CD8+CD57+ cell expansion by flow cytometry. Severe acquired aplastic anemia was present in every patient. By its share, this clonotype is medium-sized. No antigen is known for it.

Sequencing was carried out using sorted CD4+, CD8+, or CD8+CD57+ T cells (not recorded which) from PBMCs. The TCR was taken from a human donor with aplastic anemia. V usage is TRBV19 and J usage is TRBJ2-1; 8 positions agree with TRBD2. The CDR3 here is CASSIGAGDYNEQFF. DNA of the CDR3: TGTGCCAGTAGTATTGGAGCGGGGGACTACAATGAGCAGTTCTTC.